The clone carrying this T cell receptor beta chain was counted a few times. No antigen is known for it. TCRdb re-called the reads with MiXCR, one entry per CDR3 protein. The table lists some 940,000 distinct CDR3 sequences, less than 40% of them singletons. The data were taken from a study of T cell repertoires in cytomegalovirus infection. Turning to the study itself: HLA-B-restricted CMV epitopes that are well studied were used alongside recently identified HLA-C-restricted ones. TCR beta signatures that were public indicated CMV infection and matching HLA type. Study-wide results and limits: Cumulative frequency (of public TCR beta family members) identified carriers of CMV plus the relevant HLA. There were HLA-C-restricted CMV-specific TCR beta clonotypes dominating the ex vivo response.

CDR3 length: 15 amino acids. Per germline, CDR1 SNHLY and CDR2 FYNNEI. V gave up 6 bases and J gave up 2 bases, with 14 bases separating them. The J gene is TRBJ2-1, the V gene TRBV2; D is undetermined. The receptor's source is a human donor in good health (CMV status not recorded). Some clones in this sample may be carry-over from other donors' samples. The sample here was cultured CD8+ T cells from PBMCs, taken from culture after CMV antigen stimulation. The CDR3 is CASRAFGYTYNEQFF. The CDR3 bases are TGTGCCAGCAGGGCGTTCGGATATACCTACAATGAGCAGTTCTTC.